This T cell receptor beta chain was documented in a study of cytomegalovirus exposure and HLA in healthy donors. The PCR had 60 Vbeta and 13 Jbeta primers. The protocol was immunoSEQ multiplex PCR, while the TCRdb copy is restricted to in-frame clones and leaves out a portion. The sample consists of fewer than 150,000 clones, 78% of them appearing once. The CDR3 runs 17 residues. The V gene's germline CDR1 is SGHNT and CDR2 YENEEA. Trimming took 5 bases from V and 2 from J, leaving 18 bases between them. The genes are TRBV11-3 and TRBJ2-2; tentative D call: TRBD2 (6 bases). The sample comprised PBMCs. The receptor's source is a woman in her 40s in good health and CMV-seropositive. CDR3 sequence (DNA): TGTGCCAGCAGCAACCCTCGGGGGTTAAAAAACACCGGGGAGCTGTTTTTT. It specifies CASSNPRGLKNTGELFF. The full variable domain, in which reference TRBV11-3 and TRBJ2-2 provide the parts outside the CDR3, is EAGVVQSPRYKIIEKKQPVAFWCNPISGHNTLYWYLQNLGQGPELLIRYENEEAVDDSQLPKDRFSAERLKGVDSTLKIQPAELGDSAVYLCASSNPRGLKNTGELFFGEGSRLTVL.